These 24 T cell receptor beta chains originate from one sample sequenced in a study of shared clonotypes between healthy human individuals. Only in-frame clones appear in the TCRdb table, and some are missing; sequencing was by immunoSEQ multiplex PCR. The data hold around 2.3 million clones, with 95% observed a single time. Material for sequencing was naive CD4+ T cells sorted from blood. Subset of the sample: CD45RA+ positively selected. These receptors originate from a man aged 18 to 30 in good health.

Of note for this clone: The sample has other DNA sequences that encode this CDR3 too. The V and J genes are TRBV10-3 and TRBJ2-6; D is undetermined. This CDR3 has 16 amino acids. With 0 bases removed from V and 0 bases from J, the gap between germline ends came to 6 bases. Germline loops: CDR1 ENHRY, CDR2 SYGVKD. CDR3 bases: TGTGCCATCAGTGAGTCAACCGTCTCTGGGGCCAACGTCCTGACTTTC. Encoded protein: CAISESTVSGANVLTF.

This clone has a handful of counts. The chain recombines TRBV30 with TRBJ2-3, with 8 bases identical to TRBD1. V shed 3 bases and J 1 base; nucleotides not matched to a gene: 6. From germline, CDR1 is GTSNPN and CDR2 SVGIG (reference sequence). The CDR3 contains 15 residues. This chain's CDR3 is CAWSKKDRGTDTQYF. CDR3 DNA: TGTGCCTGGAGCAAAAAGGACAGGGGCACAGATACGCAGTATTTT.

CDR3 region: CATSRGVSGRAYEQYF. DNA for the CDR3: TGTGCCACCAGCAGAGGAGTGAGCGGGAGGGCGTACGAGCAGTACTTC. The V and J genes are TRBV15 and TRBJ2-7; 10 bases map to TRBD2. V lost 1 base to trimming and J lost 4 bases; unmatched junction nucleotides: 7. The CDR3 totals 16 residues. Germline values: CDR1 LNHNV, CDR2 YYDKDF (reference sequence).

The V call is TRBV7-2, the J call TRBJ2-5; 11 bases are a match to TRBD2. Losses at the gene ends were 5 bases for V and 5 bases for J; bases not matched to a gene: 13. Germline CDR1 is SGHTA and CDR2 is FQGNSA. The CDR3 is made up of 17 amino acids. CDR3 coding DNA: TGTGCCAGCAGCCTCAGGGGTACTAGCGGGAGTCCGGAGACCCAGTACTTC. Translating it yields CASSLRGTSGSPETQYF.

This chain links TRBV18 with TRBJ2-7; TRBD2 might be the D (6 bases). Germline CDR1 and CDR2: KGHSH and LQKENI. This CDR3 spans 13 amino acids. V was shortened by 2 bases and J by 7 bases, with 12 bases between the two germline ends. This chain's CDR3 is CASSPGRTGEQYF. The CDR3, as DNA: TGTGCCAGCTCACCAGGGAGGACGGGGGAGCAGTACTTC.

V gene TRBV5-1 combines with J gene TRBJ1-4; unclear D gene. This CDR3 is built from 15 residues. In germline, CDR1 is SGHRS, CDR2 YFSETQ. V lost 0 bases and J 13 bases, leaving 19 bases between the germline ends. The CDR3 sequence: CASSLDDALSVRLFF. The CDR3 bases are TGCGCCAGCAGCTTGGATGACGCCCTTTCCGTCCGACTGTTTTTT.

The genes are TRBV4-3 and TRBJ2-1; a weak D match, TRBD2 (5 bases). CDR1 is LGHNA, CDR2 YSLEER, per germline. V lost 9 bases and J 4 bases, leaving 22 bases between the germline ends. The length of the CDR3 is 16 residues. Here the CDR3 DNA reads TGCGCCAGTTCCCAAGCGGAAGCGGCGGGTTACAATGAGCAGTTCTTC. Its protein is CASSQAEAAGYNEQFF.

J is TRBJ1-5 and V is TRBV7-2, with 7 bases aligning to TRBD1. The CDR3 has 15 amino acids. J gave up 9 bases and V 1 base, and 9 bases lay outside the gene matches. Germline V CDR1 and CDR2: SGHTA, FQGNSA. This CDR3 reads CASSLDRQGIRPQHF. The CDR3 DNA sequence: TGTGCCAGCAGCTTAGACCGACAGGGTATACGGCCCCAGCATTTT.

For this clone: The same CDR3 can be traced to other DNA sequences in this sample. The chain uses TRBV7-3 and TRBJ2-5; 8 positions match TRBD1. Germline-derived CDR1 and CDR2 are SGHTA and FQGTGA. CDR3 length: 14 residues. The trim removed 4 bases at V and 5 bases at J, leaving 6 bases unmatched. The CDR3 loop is CASSSQGAGETQYF. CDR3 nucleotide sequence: TGTGCCAGCAGCTCCCAGGGGGCAGGGGAGACCCAGTACTTC.

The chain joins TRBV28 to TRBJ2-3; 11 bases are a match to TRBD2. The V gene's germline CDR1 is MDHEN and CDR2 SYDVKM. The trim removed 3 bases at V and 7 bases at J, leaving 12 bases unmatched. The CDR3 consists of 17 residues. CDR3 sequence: CASSFGDSGGAWNTQYF. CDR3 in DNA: TGTGCCAGCAGTTTCGGGGATAGCGGGGGGGCCTGGAATACGCAGTATTTT.

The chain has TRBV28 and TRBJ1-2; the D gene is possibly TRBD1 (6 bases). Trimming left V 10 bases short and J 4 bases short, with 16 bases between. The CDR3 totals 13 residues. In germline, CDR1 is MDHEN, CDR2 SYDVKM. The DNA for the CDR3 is TGTGCCACCAAACAGGGTCGGGCCTATGGCTACACCTTC. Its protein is CATKQGRAYGYTF.

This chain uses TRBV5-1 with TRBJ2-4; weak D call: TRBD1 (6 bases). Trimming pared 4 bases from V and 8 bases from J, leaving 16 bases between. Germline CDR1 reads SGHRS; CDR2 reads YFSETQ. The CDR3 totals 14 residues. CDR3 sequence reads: CASSPGQPSDIQYF. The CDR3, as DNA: TGCGCCAGCAGCCCCGGACAGCCCTCGGACATTCAGTACTTC.

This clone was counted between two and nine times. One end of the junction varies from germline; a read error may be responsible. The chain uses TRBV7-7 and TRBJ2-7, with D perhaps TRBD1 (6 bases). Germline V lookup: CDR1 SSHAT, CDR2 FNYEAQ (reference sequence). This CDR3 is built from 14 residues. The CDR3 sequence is CASSLSFQGNEQYF. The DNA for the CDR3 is TGTGCTAGCAGCTTATCATTTCAGGGGAACGAGCAGTACTTC.

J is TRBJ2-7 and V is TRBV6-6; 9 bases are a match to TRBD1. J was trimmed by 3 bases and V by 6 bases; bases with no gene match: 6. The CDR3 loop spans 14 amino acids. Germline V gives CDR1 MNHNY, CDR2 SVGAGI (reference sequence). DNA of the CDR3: TGTGCCAGCAGACGGGACAGGGACCTCTACGAGCAGTACTTC. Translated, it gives CASRRDRDLYEQYF.

For the CDR3, the DNA is TGCGCCAGCAGCTTGGGTCAGACAGGTTACCAAGAGACCCAGTACTTC. This codes for CASSLGQTGYQETQYF. This chain connects TRBV5-1 to TRBJ2-5; a weak D match, TRBD1 (6 bases). Deletions cut 0 bases from V and 0 bases from J, with 12 bases between. The germline V gene has CDR1 SGHRS and CDR2 YFSETQ. The CDR3 has 16 residues. Full variable domain (outside the CDR3, taken from reference TRBV5-1 and TRBJ2-5): KAGVTQTPRYLIKTRGQQVTLSCSPISGHRSVSWYQQTPGQGLQFLFEYFSETQRNKGNFPGRFSGRQFSNSRSEMNVSTLELGDSALYLCASSLGQTGYQETQYFGPGTRLLVL.

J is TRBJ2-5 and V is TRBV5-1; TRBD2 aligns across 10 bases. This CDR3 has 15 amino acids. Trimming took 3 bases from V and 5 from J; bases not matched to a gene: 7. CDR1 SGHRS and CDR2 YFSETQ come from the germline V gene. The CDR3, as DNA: TGCGCCAGCAGCTCTCCGAGCGGGGGGGTGGAGACCCAGTACTTC. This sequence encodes CASSSPSGGVETQYF.

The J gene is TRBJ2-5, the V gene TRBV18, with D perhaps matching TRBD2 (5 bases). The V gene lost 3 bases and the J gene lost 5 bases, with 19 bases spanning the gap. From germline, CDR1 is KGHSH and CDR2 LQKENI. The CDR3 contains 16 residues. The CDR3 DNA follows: TGTGCCAGCTCACCTTTCAGACCCAGGACGGGGGAGACCCAGTACTTC. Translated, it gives CASSPFRPRTGETQYF.

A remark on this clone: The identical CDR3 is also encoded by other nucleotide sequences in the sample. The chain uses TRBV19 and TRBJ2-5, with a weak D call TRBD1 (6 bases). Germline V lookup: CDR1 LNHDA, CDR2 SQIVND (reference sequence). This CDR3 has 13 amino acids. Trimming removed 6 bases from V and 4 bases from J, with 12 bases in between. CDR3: CASSLQGPETQYF. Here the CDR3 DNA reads TGTGCCAGTAGCCTACAGGGCCCAGAGACCCAGTACTTC.

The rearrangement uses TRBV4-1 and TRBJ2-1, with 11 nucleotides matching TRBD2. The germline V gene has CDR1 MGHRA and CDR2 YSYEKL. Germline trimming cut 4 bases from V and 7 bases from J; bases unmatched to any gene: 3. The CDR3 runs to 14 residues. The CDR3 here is CASSLAGGINEQFF. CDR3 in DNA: TGCGCCAGCAGCCTAGCGGGAGGGATTAATGAGCAGTTCTTC.

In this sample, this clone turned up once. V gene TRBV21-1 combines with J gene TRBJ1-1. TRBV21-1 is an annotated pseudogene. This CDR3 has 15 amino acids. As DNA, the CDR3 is TGTGCCAGCAGCATGGGAAATCCAAAGGACACTGAAGCTTTCTTT. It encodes CASSMGNPKDTEAFF.

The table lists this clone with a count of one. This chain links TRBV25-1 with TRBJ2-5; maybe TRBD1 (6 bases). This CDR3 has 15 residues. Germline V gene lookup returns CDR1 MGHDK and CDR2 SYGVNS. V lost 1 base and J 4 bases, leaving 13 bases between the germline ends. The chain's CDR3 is CASSEWGPGSETQYF. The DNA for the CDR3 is TGTGCCAGCAGTGAATGGGGGCCGGGCTCAGAGACCCAGTACTTC.

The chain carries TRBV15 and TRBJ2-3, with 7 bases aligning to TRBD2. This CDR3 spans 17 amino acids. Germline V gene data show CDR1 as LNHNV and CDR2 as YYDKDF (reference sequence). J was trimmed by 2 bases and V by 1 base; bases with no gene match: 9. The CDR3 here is CATSRGGTGGFTDTQYF. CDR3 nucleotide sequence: TGTGCCACCAGCAGAGGGGGAACGGGAGGTTTCACAGATACGCAGTATTTT.

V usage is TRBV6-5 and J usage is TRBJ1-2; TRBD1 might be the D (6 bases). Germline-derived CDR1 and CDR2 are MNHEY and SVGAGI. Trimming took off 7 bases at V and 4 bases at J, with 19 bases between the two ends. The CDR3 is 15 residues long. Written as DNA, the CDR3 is TGTGCCAGCACTCCGGACAGAGGGGCGCCCTATGGCTACACCTTC. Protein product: CASTPDRGAPYGYTF.

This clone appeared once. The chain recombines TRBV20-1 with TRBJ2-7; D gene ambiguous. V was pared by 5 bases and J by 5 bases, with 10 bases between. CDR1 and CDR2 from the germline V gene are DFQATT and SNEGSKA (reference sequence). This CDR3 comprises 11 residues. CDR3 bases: TGCAGTGCTCCCCTGGGGAACGAGCAGTACTTC. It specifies CSAPLGNEQYF.